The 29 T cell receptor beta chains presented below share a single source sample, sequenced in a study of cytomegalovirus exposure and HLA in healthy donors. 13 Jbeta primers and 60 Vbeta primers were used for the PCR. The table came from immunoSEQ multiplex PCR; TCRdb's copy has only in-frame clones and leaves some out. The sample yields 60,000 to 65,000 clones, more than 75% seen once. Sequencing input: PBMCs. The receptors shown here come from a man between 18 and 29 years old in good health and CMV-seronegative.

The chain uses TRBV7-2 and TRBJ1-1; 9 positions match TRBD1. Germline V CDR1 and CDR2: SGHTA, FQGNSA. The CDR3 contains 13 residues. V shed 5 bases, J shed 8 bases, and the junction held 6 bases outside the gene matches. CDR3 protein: CASSPQGAGEAFF. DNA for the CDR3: TGTGCCAGCAGCCCACAGGGGGCTGGCGAAGCTTTCTTT.

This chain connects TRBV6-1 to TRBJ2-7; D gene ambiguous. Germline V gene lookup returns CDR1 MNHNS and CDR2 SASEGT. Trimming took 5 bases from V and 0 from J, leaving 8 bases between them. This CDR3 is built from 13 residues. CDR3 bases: TGTGCCAGCAGTAAAGACAACTCCTACGAGCAGTACTTC. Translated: CASSKDNSYEQYF.

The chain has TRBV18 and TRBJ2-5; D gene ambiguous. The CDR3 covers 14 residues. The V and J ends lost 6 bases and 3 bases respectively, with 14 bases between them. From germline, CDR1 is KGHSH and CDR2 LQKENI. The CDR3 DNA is TGTGCCAGCTCCCCTTCGCGGATGGAAGAGACCCAGTACTTC. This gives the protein CASSPSRMEETQYF. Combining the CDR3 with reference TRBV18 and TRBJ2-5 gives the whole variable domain NAGVMQNPRHLVRRRGQEARLRCSPMKGHSHVYWYRQLPEEGLKFMVYLQKENIIDESGMPKERFSAEFPKEGPSILRIQQVVRGDSAAYFCASSPSRMEETQYFGPGTRLLVL.

CDR3 coding DNA: TGTGCCAGCAGTACGGGGAGCTCCTACAATGAGCAGTTCTTC. It is translated as CASSTGSSYNEQFF. This sequence joins TRBV27 and TRBJ2-1, with TRBD2 as a possible D gene (5 bases). CDR1 is MNHEY, CDR2 SMNVEV, per germline (reference sequence). This CDR3 is built from 14 residues. Trimming removed 5 bases at V and 0 bases at J, with 8 bases between.

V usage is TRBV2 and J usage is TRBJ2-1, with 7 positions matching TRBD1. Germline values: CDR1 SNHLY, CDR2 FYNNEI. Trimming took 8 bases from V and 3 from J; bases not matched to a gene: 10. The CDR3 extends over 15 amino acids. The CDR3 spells CASLRSGGGYNEQFF. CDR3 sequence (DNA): TGTGCCAGCCTCCGGTCAGGGGGTGGCTACAATGAGCAGTTCTTC.

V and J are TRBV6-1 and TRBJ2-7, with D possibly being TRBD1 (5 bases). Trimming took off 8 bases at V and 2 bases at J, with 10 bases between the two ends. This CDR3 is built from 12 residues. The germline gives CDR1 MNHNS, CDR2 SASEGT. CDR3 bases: TGTGCCAGCCGAGTACAGGCCTACGAGCAGTACTTC. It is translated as CASRVQAYEQYF.

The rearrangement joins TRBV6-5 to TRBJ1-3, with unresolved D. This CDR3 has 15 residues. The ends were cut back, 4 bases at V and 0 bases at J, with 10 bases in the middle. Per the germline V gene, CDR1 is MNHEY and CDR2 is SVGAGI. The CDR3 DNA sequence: TGTGCCAGCAGTTCTACGGCGGACTCTGGAAACACCATATATTTT. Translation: CASSSTADSGNTIYF.

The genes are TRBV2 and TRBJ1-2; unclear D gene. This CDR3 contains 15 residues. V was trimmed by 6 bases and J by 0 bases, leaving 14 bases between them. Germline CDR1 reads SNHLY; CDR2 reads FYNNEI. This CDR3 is CASRAGKAPNYGYTF. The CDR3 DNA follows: TGTGCCAGCAGGGCGGGAAAAGCACCTAACTATGGCTACACCTTC.

The CDR3 sequence: CASSRRLAGNTGELFF. CDR3 coding DNA: TGTGCCAGCTCACGACGACTAGCGGGAAACACCGGGGAGCTGTTTTTT. The chain employs TRBV18 and TRBJ2-2; 11 nucleotides match TRBD2. CDR3 size: 16 residues. Germline V CDR1 and CDR2: KGHSH, LQKENI. V gave up 4 bases and J gave up 2 bases; unmatched junction bases: 3.

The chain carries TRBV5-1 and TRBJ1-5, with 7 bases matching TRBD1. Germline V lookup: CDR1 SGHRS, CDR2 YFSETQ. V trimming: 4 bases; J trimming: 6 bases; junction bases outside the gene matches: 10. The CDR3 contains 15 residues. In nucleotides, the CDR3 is TGCGCCAGCAGCCAAACCGGGACAGTGGGTCAGCCCCAGCATTTT. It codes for CASSQTGTVGQPQHF.

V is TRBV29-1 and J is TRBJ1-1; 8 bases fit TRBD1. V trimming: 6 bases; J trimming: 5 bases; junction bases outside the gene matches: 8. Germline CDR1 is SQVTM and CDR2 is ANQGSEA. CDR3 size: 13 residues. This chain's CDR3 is CSVQGASGTEAFF. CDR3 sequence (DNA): TGCAGCGTCCAGGGGGCGAGCGGAACTGAAGCTTTCTTT.

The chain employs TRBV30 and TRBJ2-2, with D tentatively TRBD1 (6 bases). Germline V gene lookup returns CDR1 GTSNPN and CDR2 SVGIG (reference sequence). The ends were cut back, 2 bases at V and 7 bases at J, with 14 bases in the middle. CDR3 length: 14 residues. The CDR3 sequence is CAWSQQGRNGELFF. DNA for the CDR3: TGTGCCTGGAGTCAACAGGGAAGAAACGGGGAGCTGTTTTTT. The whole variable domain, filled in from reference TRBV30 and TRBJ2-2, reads SQTIHQWPATLVQPVGSPLSLECTVEGTSNPNLYWYRQAAGRGLQLLFYSVGIGQISSEVPQNLSASRPQDRQFILSSKKLLLSDSGFYLCAWSQQGRNGELFFGEGSRLTVL.

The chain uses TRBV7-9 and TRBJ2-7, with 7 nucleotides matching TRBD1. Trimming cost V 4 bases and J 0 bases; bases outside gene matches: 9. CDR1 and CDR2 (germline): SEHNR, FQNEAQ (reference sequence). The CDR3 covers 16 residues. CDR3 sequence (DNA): TGTGCCAGCAGCTCAGAAGGGGGCCCCAGCTCCTACGAGCAGTACTTC. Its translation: CASSSEGGPSSYEQYF.

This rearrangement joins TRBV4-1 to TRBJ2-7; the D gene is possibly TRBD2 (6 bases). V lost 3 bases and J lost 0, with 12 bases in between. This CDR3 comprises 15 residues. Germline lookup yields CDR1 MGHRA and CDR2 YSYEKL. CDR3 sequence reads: CASSQAGTVSYEQYF. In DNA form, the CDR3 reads TGCGCCAGCAGCCAGGCGGGGACGGTCTCCTACGAGCAGTACTTC.

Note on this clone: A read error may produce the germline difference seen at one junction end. CDR3 coding DNA: TGTGCCAGCAGCGAAGGGGGACTAGAGGGAGAGACCCAGTACTTC. Protein: CASSEGGLEGETQYF. The gene calls are TRBV2 and TRBJ2-5; 8 positions match TRBD2. The germline V gene encodes CDR1 SNHLY and CDR2 FYNNEI. The length of the CDR3 is 15 residues.

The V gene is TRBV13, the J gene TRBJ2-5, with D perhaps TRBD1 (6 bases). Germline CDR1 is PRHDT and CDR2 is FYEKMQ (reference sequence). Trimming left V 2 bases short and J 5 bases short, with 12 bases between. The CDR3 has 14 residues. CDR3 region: CASSLRQDGETQYF. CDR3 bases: TGTGCCAGCAGCTTAAGACAGGACGGGGAGACCCAGTACTTC. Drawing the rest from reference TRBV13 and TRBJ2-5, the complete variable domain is AAGVIQSPRHLIKEKRETATLKCYPIPRHDTVYWYQQGPGQDPQFLISFYEKMQSDKGSIPDRFSAQQFSDYHSELNMSSLELGDSALYFCASSLRQDGETQYFGPGTRLLVL.

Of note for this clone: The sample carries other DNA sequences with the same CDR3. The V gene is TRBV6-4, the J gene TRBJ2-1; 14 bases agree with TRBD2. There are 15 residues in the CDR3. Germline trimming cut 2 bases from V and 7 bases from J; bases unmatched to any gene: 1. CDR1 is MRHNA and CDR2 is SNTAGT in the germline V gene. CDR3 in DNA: TGTGCCAGCAGTGACGGGACTAGCGGGGGAAATGAGCAGTTCTTC. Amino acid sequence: CASSDGTSGGNEQFF.

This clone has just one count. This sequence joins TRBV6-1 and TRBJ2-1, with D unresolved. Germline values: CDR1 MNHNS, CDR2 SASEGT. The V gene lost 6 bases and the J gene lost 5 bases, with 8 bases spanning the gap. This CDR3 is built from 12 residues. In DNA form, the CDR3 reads TGTGCCAGCAGGGCCCTGGACAATGAGCAGTTCTTC. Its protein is CASRALDNEQFF.

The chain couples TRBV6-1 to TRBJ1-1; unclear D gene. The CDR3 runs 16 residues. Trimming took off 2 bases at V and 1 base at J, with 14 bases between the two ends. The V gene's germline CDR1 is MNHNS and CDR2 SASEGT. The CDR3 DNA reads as TGTGCCAGCAGTGAATTCCCCGGGAGCAGGAACACTGAAGCTTTCTTT. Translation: CASSEFPGSRNTEAFF.

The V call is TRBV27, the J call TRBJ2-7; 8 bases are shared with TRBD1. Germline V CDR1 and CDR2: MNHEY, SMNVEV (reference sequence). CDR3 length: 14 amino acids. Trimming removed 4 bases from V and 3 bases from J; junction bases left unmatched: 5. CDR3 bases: TGTGCCAGCAGTTCCGGGACAGGCCTCTACGAGCAGTACTTC. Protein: CASSSGTGLYEQYF.

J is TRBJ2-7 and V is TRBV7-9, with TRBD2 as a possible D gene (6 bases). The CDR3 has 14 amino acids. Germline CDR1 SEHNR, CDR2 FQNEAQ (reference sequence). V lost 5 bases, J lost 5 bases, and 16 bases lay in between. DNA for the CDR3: TGTGCCAGCAGCCTCCCCCAGGGAGGCAACGAGCAGTACTTC. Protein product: CASSLPQGGNEQYF.

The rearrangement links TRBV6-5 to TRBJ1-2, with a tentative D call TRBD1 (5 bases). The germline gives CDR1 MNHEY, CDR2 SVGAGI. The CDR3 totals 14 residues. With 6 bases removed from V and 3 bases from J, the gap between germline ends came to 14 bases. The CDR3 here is CASSQTSGHYGYTF. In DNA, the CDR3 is TGTGCCAGCAGCCAAACCTCAGGGCACTATGGCTACACCTTC.

The CDR3 is CAWEGGGTYEQYF. The CDR3 bases are TGTGCCTGGGAGGGAGGGGGGACCTACGAGCAGTACTTC. The V and J genes are TRBV30 and TRBJ2-5, with a possible D match to TRBD2 (7 bases). The DNA end lines up better with TRBJ2-7; the J call may be wrong. CDR1 and CDR2 (germline): GTSNPN, SVGIG (reference sequence). This CDR3 region has 13 residues.

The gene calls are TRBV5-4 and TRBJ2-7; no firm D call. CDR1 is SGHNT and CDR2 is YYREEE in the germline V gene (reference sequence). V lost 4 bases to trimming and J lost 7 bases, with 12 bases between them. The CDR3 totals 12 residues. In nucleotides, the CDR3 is TGTGCCAGCAGCCTGGAGAATCGGGAGCAGTACTTC. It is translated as CASSLENREQYF.

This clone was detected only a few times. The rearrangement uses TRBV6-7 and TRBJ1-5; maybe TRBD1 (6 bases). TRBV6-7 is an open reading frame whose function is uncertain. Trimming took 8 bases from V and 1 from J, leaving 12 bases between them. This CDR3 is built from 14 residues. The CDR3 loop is CASFGGGSNQPQHF. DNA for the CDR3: TGTGCCAGCTTTGGCGGGGGCAGCAATCAGCCCCAGCATTTT.

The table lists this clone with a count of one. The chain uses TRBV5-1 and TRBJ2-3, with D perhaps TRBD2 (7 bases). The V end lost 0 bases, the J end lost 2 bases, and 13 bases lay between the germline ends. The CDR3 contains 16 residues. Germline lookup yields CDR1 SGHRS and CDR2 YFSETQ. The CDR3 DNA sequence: TGCGCCAGCAGCTTGGGGGGGGGCAGGTACACAGATACGCAGTATTTT. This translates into CASSLGGGRYTDTQYF.

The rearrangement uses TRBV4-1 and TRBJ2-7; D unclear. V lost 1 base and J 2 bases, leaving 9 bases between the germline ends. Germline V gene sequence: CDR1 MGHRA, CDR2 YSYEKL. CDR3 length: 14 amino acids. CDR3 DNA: TGCGCCAGCAGCCAAGGGCTGCTAGCCTACGAGCAGTACTTC. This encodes CASSQGLLAYEQYF.

CDR3 in DNA: TGTGCCAGCAGCTCCGGGGGGGCGCGGAACACCATATATTTT. It translates to CASSSGGARNTIYF. The chain has TRBV7-9 and TRBJ1-3; tentatively, D is TRBD1 (6 bases). Germline CDR1 reads SEHNR; CDR2 reads FQNEAQ (reference sequence). V was trimmed by 4 bases and J by 7 bases, leaving 14 bases between them. There are 14 residues in the CDR3.

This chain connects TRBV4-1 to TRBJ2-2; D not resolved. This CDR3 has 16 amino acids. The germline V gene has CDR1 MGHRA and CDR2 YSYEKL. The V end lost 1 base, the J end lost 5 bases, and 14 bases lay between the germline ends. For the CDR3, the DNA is TGCGCCAGCAGCCAAGCATTTTCCTACGTAACCGGGGAGCTGTTTTTT. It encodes CASSQAFSYVTGELFF.